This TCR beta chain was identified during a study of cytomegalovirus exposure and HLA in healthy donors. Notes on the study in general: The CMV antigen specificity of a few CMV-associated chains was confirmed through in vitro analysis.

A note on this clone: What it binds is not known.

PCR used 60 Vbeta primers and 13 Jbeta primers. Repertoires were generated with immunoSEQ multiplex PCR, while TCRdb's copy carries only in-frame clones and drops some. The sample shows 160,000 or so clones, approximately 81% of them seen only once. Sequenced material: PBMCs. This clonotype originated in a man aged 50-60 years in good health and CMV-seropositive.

Written as DNA, the CDR3 is TGTGCCAGCAGCTTAGAGCTAGTGGGAGAGACCCAGTACTTC. Translated, it gives CASSLELVGETQYF. The genes are TRBV7-2 and TRBJ2-5; D not resolved. This CDR3 spans 14 amino acids. V dropped 1 base and J dropped 4 bases, with 10 bases sitting between them. The germline CDR1 and CDR2 sequences are SGHTA and FQGNSA.